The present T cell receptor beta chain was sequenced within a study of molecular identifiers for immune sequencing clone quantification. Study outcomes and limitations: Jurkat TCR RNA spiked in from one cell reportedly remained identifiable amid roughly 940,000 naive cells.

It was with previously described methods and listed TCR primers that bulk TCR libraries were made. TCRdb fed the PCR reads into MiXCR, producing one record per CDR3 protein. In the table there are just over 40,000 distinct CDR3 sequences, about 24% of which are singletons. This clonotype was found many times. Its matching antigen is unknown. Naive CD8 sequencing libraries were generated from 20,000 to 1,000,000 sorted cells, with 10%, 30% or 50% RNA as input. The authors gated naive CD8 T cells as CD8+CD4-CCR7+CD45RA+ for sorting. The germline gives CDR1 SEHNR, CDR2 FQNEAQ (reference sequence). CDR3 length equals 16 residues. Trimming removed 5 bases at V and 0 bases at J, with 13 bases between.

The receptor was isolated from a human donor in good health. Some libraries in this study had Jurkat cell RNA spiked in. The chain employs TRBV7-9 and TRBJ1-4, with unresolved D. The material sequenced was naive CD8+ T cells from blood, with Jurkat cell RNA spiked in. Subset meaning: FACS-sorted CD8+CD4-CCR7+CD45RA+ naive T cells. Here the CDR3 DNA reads TGTGCCAGCAGCCTAGACCCCAAGACAACTAATGAAAAACTGTTTTTT. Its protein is CASSLDPKTTNEKLFF. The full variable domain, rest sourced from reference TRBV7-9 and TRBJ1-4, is DTGVSQNPRHKITKRGQNVTFRCDPISEHNRLYWYRQTLGQGPEFLTYFQNEAQLEKSRLLSDRFSAERPKGSFSTLEIQRTEQGDSAMYLCASSLDPKTTNEKLFFGSGTQLSVL.